This TCR beta chain comes out of a study of T cell repertoires in cytomegalovirus infection. Across the study: Well-studied HLA-B-restricted epitopes and recently identified HLA-C-restricted epitopes of CMV were both used in the study. Shared public TCR beta signatures pointed to both CMV infection and a matching HLA type.

On this clonotype: Its antigen is undetermined.

TCRdb reprocessed the reads with MiXCR, giving one entry per CDR3 protein. The sample contains about 400,000 distinct CDR3 sequences, about 35% of which appear only once. This TCR was sampled from a human donor in good health (CMV status not recorded). Some clones in this sample may be carry-over from other donors' samples. Sequencing was performed on cultured PBMCs, taken from culture after CMV antigen stimulation.

The CDR3 reads CASSFSVQETQYF. The CDR3 DNA follows: TGTGCCAGCAGCTTTTCTGTCCAAGAGACCCAGTACTTC. This sequence joins TRBV7-6 and TRBJ2-5, with no clear D. V gave up 3 bases and J gave up 1 base, with 6 bases separating them. Germline V gives CDR1 SGHVS, CDR2 FNYEAQ. CDR3 length equals 13 residues.